Described below is a single T cell receptor beta chain sequence and its context. There were likely unrecorded immune exposures, though donors were nominally healthy when sampled. This sample was taken from a study of cytomegalovirus exposure and HLA in healthy donors. Amplification used 60 Vbeta primers and 13 Jbeta primers. The data were produced by immunoSEQ multiplex PCR, yet TCRdb's version contains in-frame clones alone and is incomplete. The sample includes some 160,000 clones, roughly 80% of them seen just once. V was pared by 2 bases and J by 4 bases, with 8 bases between. The CDR3 consists of 13 residues. Germline values: CDR1 SEHNR, CDR2 FQNEAQ (reference sequence).

The clonotype originates from a woman aged 40-49 years in good health and CMV-seropositive. Sample: PBMCs. The J gene is TRBJ2-5, the V gene TRBV7-9; TRBD1 might be the D (5 bases). The chain's CDR3 is CASSLLTGETQYF. Written as DNA, the CDR3 is TGTGCCAGCAGCTTACTAACAGGAGAGACCCAGTACTTC.